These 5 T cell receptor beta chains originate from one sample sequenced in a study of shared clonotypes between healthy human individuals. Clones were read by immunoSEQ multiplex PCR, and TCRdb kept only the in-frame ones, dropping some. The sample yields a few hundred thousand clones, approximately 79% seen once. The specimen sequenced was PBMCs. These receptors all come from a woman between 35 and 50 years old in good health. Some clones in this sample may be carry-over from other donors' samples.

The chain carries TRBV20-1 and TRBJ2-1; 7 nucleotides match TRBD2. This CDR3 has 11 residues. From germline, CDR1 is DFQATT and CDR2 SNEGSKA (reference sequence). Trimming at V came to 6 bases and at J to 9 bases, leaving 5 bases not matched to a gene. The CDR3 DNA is TGCAGTGCCCGGGAGGCCTCTGAGCAGTTCTTC. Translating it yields CSAREASEQFF.

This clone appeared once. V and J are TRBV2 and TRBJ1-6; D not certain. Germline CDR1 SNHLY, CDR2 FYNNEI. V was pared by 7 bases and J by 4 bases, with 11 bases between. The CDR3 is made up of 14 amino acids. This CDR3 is CASIGRTYNSPLHF. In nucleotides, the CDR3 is TGTGCCAGCATTGGCCGGACGTATAATTCACCCCTCCACTTT.

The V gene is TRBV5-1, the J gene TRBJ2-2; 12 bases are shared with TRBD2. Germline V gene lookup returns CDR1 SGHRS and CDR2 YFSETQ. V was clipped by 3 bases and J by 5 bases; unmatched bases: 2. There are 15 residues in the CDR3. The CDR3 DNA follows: TGCGCCAGCAGCTCTGGACTAGCGGGAACCGGGGAGCTGTTTTTT. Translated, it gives CASSSGLAGTGELFF. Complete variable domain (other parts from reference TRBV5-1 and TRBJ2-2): KAGVTQTPRYLIKTRGQQVTLSCSPISGHRSVSWYQQTPGQGLQFLFEYFSETQRNKGNFPGRFSGRQFSNSRSEMNVSTLELGDSALYLCASSSGLAGTGELFFGEGSRLTVL.

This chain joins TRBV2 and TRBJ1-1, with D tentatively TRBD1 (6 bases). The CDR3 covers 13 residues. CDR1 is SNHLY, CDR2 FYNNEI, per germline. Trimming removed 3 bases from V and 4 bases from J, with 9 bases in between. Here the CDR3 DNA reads TGTGCCAGCAGTGAGCAGGGGACCACTGAAGCTTTCTTT. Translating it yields CASSEQGTTEAFF.

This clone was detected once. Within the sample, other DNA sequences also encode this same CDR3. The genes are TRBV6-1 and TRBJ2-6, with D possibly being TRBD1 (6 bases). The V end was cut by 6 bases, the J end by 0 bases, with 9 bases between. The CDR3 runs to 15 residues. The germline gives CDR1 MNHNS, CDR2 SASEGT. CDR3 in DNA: TGTGCCAGCAGCACGGACAGCTCTGGGGCCAACGTCCTGACTTTC. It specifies CASSTDSSGANVLTF.